This TCR beta chain was obtained from a study of cytomegalovirus exposure and HLA in healthy donors. General study findings and limits: V segments that were indistinguishable, TRBV6-2 and TRBV6-3 among them, were omitted from analysis.

The CDR3 has 13 amino acids. The ends were cut back, 3 bases at V and 2 bases at J, with 7 bases in the middle. Germline V CDR1 and CDR2: LNHDA, SQIVND (reference sequence). As for this clone: What it recognizes is unknown.

60 Vbeta and 13 Jbeta primers were used in PCR. The method was immunoSEQ multiplex PCR; TCRdb's version includes in-frame clones alone and lacks a portion of them. Of about 160,000 clones in the sample, nearly 80% were seen once. The specimen sequenced was PBMCs. This clonotype originated in a woman in her thirties or forties in good health and CMV-seronegative. The rearrangement links TRBV19 to TRBJ1-1; no clear D gene. The CDR3 reads CASSITGNTEAFF. Written as DNA, the CDR3 is TGTGCCAGTAGTATTACGGGAAACACTGAAGCTTTCTTT.